There are many counts of the clone carrying this TCR beta chain. The antigen remains undetermined. At one end, the junction sequence differs from germline, possibly due to a read error. The authors amplified TCR beta CDR3 regions, and they did so from RNA transcripts for repertoire sequencing. Second-round multiplex PCR came after a first-round RT-PCR that employed HTBI primers. TCRdb re-derived calls from the multiplex PCR reads in MiXCR, one entry per CDR3 protein. Among about 400,000 distinct CDR3 sequences listed, around 18% were seen once. Germline V gives CDR1 MNHEY, CDR2 SVGEGT. This CDR3 contains 18 residues. This sample was included in a study of Graves' ophthalmopathy and Graves' hyperthyroidism. Whole-study findings and limits: Researchers report that a 13-signature model separated ophthalmopathy from stable hyperthyroidism, posting 85% to 90% sensitivity and around 80% specificity. Ophthalmopathy progression was predicted by the model at around 70% sensitivity and approximately 72% specificity. Most thyroid clonotypes expanded beyond 0.001 frequency were also found in blood.

Ophthalmopathy donors were characterized by moderate-to-severe activity, CAS of at least 3, NOSPECS of at least 4, and duration under 3 months. This clonotype was obtained from a woman between 18 and 30 years old with Graves' ophthalmopathy. Input material: peripheral blood. The chain recombines TRBV6-2 or TRBV6-3 with TRBJ2-6, with 8 bases lining up with TRBD1. CDR3 region: CASSYKQGVSSRANVLTF. The CDR3 coding sequence is TGTGCCAGCAGTTACAAACAGGGGGTTAGCTCTAGGGCCAACGTCCTGACTTTC.